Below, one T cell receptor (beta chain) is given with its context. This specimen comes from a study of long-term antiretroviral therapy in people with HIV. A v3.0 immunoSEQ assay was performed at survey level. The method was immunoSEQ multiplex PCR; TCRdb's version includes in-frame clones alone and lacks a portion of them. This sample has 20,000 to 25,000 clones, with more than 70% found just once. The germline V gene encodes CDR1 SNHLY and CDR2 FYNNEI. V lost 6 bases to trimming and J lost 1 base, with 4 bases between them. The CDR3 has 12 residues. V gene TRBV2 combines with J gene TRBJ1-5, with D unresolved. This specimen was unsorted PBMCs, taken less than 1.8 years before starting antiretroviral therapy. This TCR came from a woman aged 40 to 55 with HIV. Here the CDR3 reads CASRRSNQPQHF. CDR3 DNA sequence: TGTGCCAGCAGGAGGAGCAATCAGCCCCAGCATTTT.